This T cell receptor (beta chain) stems from a study of blood T cell repertoires in COVID-19. Here immunoSEQ multiplex PCR was the method, and the copy in TCRdb shows in-frame clones only, minus some. The sample includes over 150,000 clones, roughly 84% of them seen just once. With 8 bases clipped from V and 6 bases from J, the junction kept 1 base outside the gene matches. Germline V CDR1 and CDR2: LNHDA, SQIVND (reference sequence). This CDR3 region has 12 residues. The sequencing sample was made of peripheral blood. This clonotype was sampled from a man aged 50 to 60 with COVID-19, enrolled during active disease. The chain links TRBV19 to TRBJ1-5; 10 bases fit TRBD1. Here the CDR3 reads CASGQGVQPQHF. The CDR3 DNA is TGTGCCAGTGGACAGGGGGTTCAGCCCCAGCATTTT.